This is a list of T cell receptor beta chains from one sample in a study of PD-1 blockade in classical Hodgkin lymphoma. Measured with immunoSEQ multiplex PCR; TCRdb has only the in-frame clones, and not every one. The repertoire has about 24,000 clones, roughly 89% of them found once; the top ten carry around 1.7%. This material consisted of CD4+ T cells from blood, taken at baseline. The origin of the receptors is a human donor with classical Hodgkin lymphoma. Each CDR3 is given with its conserved first and last residue. The order of the fields is V gene, clone size, D gene, J gene, CDR3 protein, CDR3 DNA. The D gene is left open where the match is weak. Clone size is not always given. Where it is, it says once, few, many or a class for expanded clones.

v_call: TRBV18
clone_size: -
d_call: -
j_call: TRBJ1-6
cdr3_aa: CASSPSKNSPLHF
cdr3_nt: TGTGCCAGCTCACCCTCCAAAAATTCACCCCTCCACTTT

v_call: TRBV5-6
clone_size: -
d_call: -
j_call: TRBJ2-3
cdr3_aa: CASSLEKLRTDTQYF
cdr3_nt: TGTGCCAGCAGCTTGGAAAAACTACGCACAGATACGCAGTATTTT

v_call: TRBV7-2
clone_size: -
d_call: -
j_call: TRBJ2-1
cdr3_aa: CASGKSNRGAGEQFF
cdr3_nt: TGTGCCAGCGGAAAGTCGAACAGGGGAGCGGGTGAGCAGTTCTTC

v_call: TRBV4-3
clone_size: -
d_call: TRBD1
j_call: TRBJ1-4
cdr3_aa: CASSQDRTGSEKLFF
cdr3_nt: TGCGCCAGCAGCCAAGATCGGACAGGGAGTGAAAAACTGTTTTTT

v_call: TRBV7-8
clone_size: -
d_call: -
j_call: TRBJ2-7
cdr3_aa: CASSLAGQGEGEQYF
cdr3_nt: TGTGCCAGCAGCTTAGCCGGGCAGGGGGAGGGAGAGCAGTACTTC

v_call: TRBV27
clone_size: few
d_call: TRBD1
j_call: TRBJ2-7
cdr3_aa: CASSPGTEIYEQYF
cdr3_nt: TGTGCCAGCAGTCCCGGGACAGAAATCTACGAGCAGTACTTC

v_call: TRBV5-1
clone_size: -
d_call: -
j_call: TRBJ1-4
cdr3_aa: CASSTQGHGEKLFF
cdr3_nt: TGCGCCAGCAGCACACAGGGTCACGGTGAAAAACTGTTTTTT

v_call: TRBV6-1
clone_size: -
d_call: TRBD1
j_call: TRBJ2-1
cdr3_aa: CASTLPGTGSNEQFF
cdr3_nt: TGTGCCAGCACCCTACCCGGGACAGGGAGCAATGAGCAGTTCTTC

v_call: TRBV4-3
clone_size: -
d_call: TRBD2
j_call: TRBJ2-2
cdr3_aa: CASSQDFGVGGGNTGELFF
cdr3_nt: TGCGCCAGCAGCCAAGATTTCGGGGTGGGCGGGGGAAACACCGGGGAGCTGTTTTTT

v_call: TRBV5-6
clone_size: -
d_call: TRBD2
j_call: TRBJ2-1
cdr3_aa: CASSGLADLLNEQFF
cdr3_nt: TGTGCCAGCAGCGGACTAGCGGACCTACTTAATGAGCAGTTCTTC

v_call: TRBV5-1
clone_size: -
d_call: -
j_call: TRBJ1-1
cdr3_aa: CASSLSQAGVEAFF
cdr3_nt: TGCGCCAGCAGCTTGAGTCAAGCCGGCGTTGAAGCTTTCTTT

v_call: TRBV18
clone_size: once
d_call: -
j_call: TRBJ2-1
cdr3_aa: CASSPPSSSYGNEQFF
cdr3_nt: TGTGCCAGCTCACCACCGTCCAGCTCCTACGGCAATGAGCAGTTCTTC

v_call: TRBV28
clone_size: -
d_call: -
j_call: TRBJ1-5
cdr3_aa: CASSLEQGYSNQPQHF
cdr3_nt: TGTGCCAGCAGTCTCGAACAGGGCTATAGCAATCAGCCCCAGCATTTT

v_call: TRBV19
clone_size: -
d_call: TRBD1
j_call: TRBJ1-5
cdr3_aa: CASSIGQGGGQPQHF
cdr3_nt: TGTGCCAGTAGTATAGGTCAGGGAGGGGGCCAGCCCCAGCATTTT

v_call: TRBV9
clone_size: -
d_call: -
j_call: TRBJ1-2
cdr3_aa: CASSVNQGPYGYTF
cdr3_nt: TGTGCCAGCAGCGTAAATCAGGGACCCTATGGCTACACCTTC

v_call: TRBV19
clone_size: -
d_call: -
j_call: TRBJ2-7
cdr3_aa: CASSTGYEQYF
cdr3_nt: TGTGCCAGTAGTACGGGGTACGAGCAGTACTTC

v_call: TRBV7-2
clone_size: -
d_call: -
j_call: TRBJ1-2
cdr3_aa: CASSRQGLAGSF
cdr3_nt: TGTGCCAGCAGCCGACAAGGGTTGGCAGGGTCCTTC

v_call: TRBV18
clone_size: -
d_call: TRBD2
j_call: TRBJ2-7
cdr3_aa: CASSPPGRGDYEQYF
cdr3_nt: TGTGCCAGCTCACCTCCCGGGAGGGGGGACTACGAGCAGTACTTC

v_call: TRBV13
clone_size: few
d_call: -
j_call: TRBJ1-6
cdr3_aa: CASRGGDGFNSPLHF
cdr3_nt: TGTGCCAGCAGGGGTGGGGACGGATTTAATTCACCCCTCCACTTT

v_call: TRBV19
clone_size: -
d_call: TRBD1
j_call: TRBJ2-7
cdr3_aa: CASSSAGGFYEQYF
cdr3_nt: TGTGCCAGTAGTTCGGCAGGGGGCTTCTACGAGCAGTACTTC

v_call: TRBV7-2
clone_size: -
d_call: TRBD2
j_call: TRBJ2-1
cdr3_aa: CASSLVSGGTTYNEQFF
cdr3_nt: TGTGCCAGCAGCTTAGTCAGCGGGGGGACAACCTACAATGAGCAGTTCTTC

v_call: TRBV7-9
clone_size: once
d_call: TRBD1
j_call: TRBJ2-1
cdr3_aa: CASSITSRDRGPFF
cdr3_nt: TGTGCCAGCAGCATCACATCCCGGGACAGGGGTCCATTCTTC

v_call: TRBV7-9
clone_size: -
d_call: TRBD1
j_call: TRBJ1-1
cdr3_aa: CASSDRDRGPGTEAFF
cdr3_nt: TGTGCCAGCAGCGATAGGGACAGGGGGCCCGGCACTGAAGCTTTCTTT

v_call: TRBV7-2
clone_size: -
d_call: -
j_call: TRBJ2-2
cdr3_aa: CASSPNRVRELFF
cdr3_nt: TGTGCCAGCAGCCCAAACAGGGTTCGGGAGCTGTTTTTT

v_call: TRBV15
clone_size: -
d_call: -
j_call: TRBJ2-3
cdr3_aa: CATSRLREKTQYF
cdr3_nt: TGTGCCACCAGCAGATTGAGGGAGAAGACGCAGTATTTT

v_call: TRBV29-1
clone_size: -
d_call: -
j_call: TRBJ2-3
cdr3_aa: CSVEGDGGTDTQYF
cdr3_nt: TGCAGCGTGGAAGGGGACGGGGGCACAGATACGCAGTATTTT

v_call: TRBV5-5
clone_size: -
d_call: TRBD2
j_call: TRBJ2-5
cdr3_aa: CASSLTALGRGEQYF
cdr3_nt: TGTGCCAGCAGCTTGACCGCTCTGGGTCGGGGGGAGCAGTACTTC

v_call: TRBV5-1
clone_size: -
d_call: -
j_call: TRBJ2-7
cdr3_aa: CASSLEAGTAYEQYF
cdr3_nt: TGCGCCAGCAGCTTGGAGGCAGGGACTGCCTACGAGCAGTACTTC

v_call: TRBV5-5
clone_size: -
d_call: -
j_call: TRBJ2-3
cdr3_aa: CASSLAHREDTQYF
cdr3_nt: TGTGCCAGCAGCTTGGCCCATCGGGAAGATACGCAGTATTTT

v_call: TRBV2
clone_size: -
d_call: TRBD2
j_call: TRBJ2-3
cdr3_aa: CASRQGLAGGEDTQYF
cdr3_nt: TGTGCCAGCAGACAGGGACTAGCGGGGGGAGAAGATACGCAGTATTTT

v_call: TRBV12-5
clone_size: -
d_call: TRBD1
j_call: TRBJ1-5
cdr3_aa: CASGLSGQGNQPQHF
cdr3_nt: TGTGCTAGTGGTTTGTCGGGACAGGGCAATCAGCCCCAGCATTTT

v_call: TRBV6-5
clone_size: -
d_call: -
j_call: TRBJ2-7
cdr3_aa: CASSSHQVGEQYF
cdr3_nt: TGTGCCAGCAGTTCCCATCAGGTCGGAGAGCAGTACTTC

v_call: TRBV27
clone_size: -
d_call: -
j_call: TRBJ2-1
cdr3_aa: CASSFRGIYNEQFF
cdr3_nt: TGTGCCAGCAGTTTCCGAGGGATCTACAATGAGCAGTTCTTC

v_call: TRBV5-5
clone_size: -
d_call: -
j_call: TRBJ1-2
cdr3_aa: CASSLAARDIDNYGYTF
cdr3_nt: TGTGCCAGCAGCTTGGCGGCGCGGGACATAGATAACTATGGCTACACCTTC

v_call: TRBV6-5
clone_size: once
d_call: -
j_call: TRBJ1-4
cdr3_aa: CASSQGPKLFF
cdr3_nt: TGTGCCAGCAGTCAGGGACCGAAACTGTTTTTT

v_call: TRBV19
clone_size: once
d_call: -
j_call: TRBJ1-1
cdr3_aa: CASSNPWTGPEAFF
cdr3_nt: TGTGCCAGTAGTAACCCTTGGACGGGCCCTGAGGCTTTCTTT

v_call: TRBV30
clone_size: once
d_call: TRBD1
j_call: TRBJ1-1
cdr3_aa: CACTDRGGKAFF
cdr3_nt: TGTGCCTGCACAGACAGGGGAGGGAAAGCTTTCTTT

v_call: TRBV6-5
clone_size: -
d_call: -
j_call: TRBJ1-3
cdr3_aa: CASSYGESGNTIYF
cdr3_nt: TGTGCCAGCAGTTACGGAGAATCTGGAAACACCATATATTTT

v_call: TRBV7-3
clone_size: -
d_call: TRBD1
j_call: TRBJ1-4
cdr3_aa: CASSKVKGQRNEKLFF
cdr3_nt: TGTGCCAGCAGCAAGGTAAAGGGACAGCGAAATGAAAAACTGTTTTTT

v_call: TRBV4-2
clone_size: -
d_call: -
j_call: TRBJ2-1
cdr3_aa: CASSQDLQGYNEQFF
cdr3_nt: TGTGCCAGCAGCCAAGATCTCCAGGGCTACAATGAGCAGTTCTTC

v_call: TRBV11-1
clone_size: -
d_call: TRBD1
j_call: TRBJ1-4
cdr3_aa: CASSRRDSFIEKLFF
cdr3_nt: TGTGCCAGCAGCCGCCGGGACAGCTTTATTGAAAAACTGTTTTTT

v_call: TRBV4-2
clone_size: -
d_call: -
j_call: TRBJ1-2
cdr3_aa: CASSQAAGVGNYGYTF
cdr3_nt: TGTGCCAGCAGCCAAGCGGCAGGGGTTGGTAACTATGGCTACACCTTC

v_call: TRBV5-1
clone_size: few
d_call: -
j_call: TRBJ1-2
cdr3_aa: CASSLGGSNYGYTF
cdr3_nt: TGCGCCAGCAGCTTGGGGGGATCGAACTATGGCTACACCTTC

v_call: TRBV28
clone_size: few
d_call: -
j_call: TRBJ1-2
cdr3_aa: CASSESYGYTF
cdr3_nt: TGTGCCAGCAGTGAGAGCTATGGCTACACCTTC

v_call: TRBV2
clone_size: -
d_call: -
j_call: TRBJ2-3
cdr3_aa: CASSEGGHSTDTQYF
cdr3_nt: TGTGCCAGCAGTGAAGGGGGACATAGCACAGATACGCAGTATTTT

v_call: TRBV7-3
clone_size: -
d_call: -
j_call: TRBJ2-3
cdr3_aa: CASSLNSGPGDTQYF
cdr3_nt: TGTGCCAGCAGCTTAAATTCTGGTCCGGGAGATACGCAGTATTTT